What follows are 22 T cell receptor beta chains derived from one specimen sequenced in a study of cytomegalovirus exposure and HLA in healthy donors. 13 Jbeta primers and 60 Vbeta primers were used for the PCR. TCRdb's copy holds only in-frame clones and misses some; the assay was immunoSEQ multiplex PCR. This sample has some 110,000 clones, with roughly 80% found just once. Specimen: PBMCs. The origin of the receptors is a man aged 35 to 55 in good health and CMV-seronegative.

This clone was found a few times. This chain connects TRBV5-1 to TRBJ2-7, with 10 bases lining up with TRBD2. Germline trimming cut 4 bases from V and 2 bases from J; bases unmatched to any gene: 9. CDR1 is SGHRS and CDR2 is YFSETQ in the germline V gene. The CDR3 sequence is 16 residues long. The CDR3 region has the DNA TGCGCCAGCAGCCTGTTAGCGGGGGGTCTAACCTACGAGCAGTACTTC. This sequence encodes CASSLLAGGLTYEQYF.

The gene calls are TRBV10-1 and TRBJ2-1; 10 bases align to TRBD1. CDR1 is WNHNN and CDR2 is SYGVQD in the germline V gene (reference sequence). The length of the CDR3 is 18 residues. Trimming cost V 3 bases and J 4 bases; bases outside gene matches: 12. The CDR3 nucleotides are TGCGCCAGCAGTGACCGCGCGTTGGGACAGGGGCGGTACAATGAGCAGTTCTTC. This translates into CASSDRALGQGRYNEQFF.

This sequence joins TRBV6-1 and TRBJ2-7; 8 bases are a match to TRBD1. Trimming at V came to 1 base and at J to 2 bases, leaving 1 base not matched to a gene. In germline, CDR1 is MNHNS, CDR2 SASEGT. The CDR3 contains 14 residues. CDR3 nucleotide sequence: TGTGCCAGCAGTGAAGGGACAGGGACCTACGAGCAGTACTTC. Translating it yields CASSEGTGTYEQYF.

The rearrangement joins TRBV19 to TRBJ2-7; 7 nucleotides align to TRBD1. The CDR3 is 11 residues long. Germline CDR1 and CDR2: LNHDA and SQIVND (reference sequence). Losses at the gene ends were 10 bases for V and 5 bases for J; bases not matched to a gene: 5. The CDR3, as DNA: TGTGCCACCGGCGACAGGGACGAGCAGTACTTC. This sequence encodes CATGDRDEQYF.

This sequence joins TRBV7-8 and TRBJ2-1, with a weak D call TRBD2 (6 bases). Germline loops: CDR1 SGHVS, CDR2 FQNEAQ. This CDR3 comprises 15 residues. Trimming left V 4 bases short and J 3 bases short, with 13 bases between. CDR3 residues: CASSSAGTFYNEQFF. The CDR3 region has the DNA TGTGCCAGCAGCTCGGCCGGGACTTTCTACAATGAGCAGTTCTTC.

The V and J genes are TRBV19 and TRBJ2-5, with TRBD2 as a possible D gene (6 bases). Trimming shortened V by 3 bases and J by 2 bases, and 10 bases separated the two germline ends. CDR1 is LNHDA, CDR2 SQIVND, per germline (reference sequence). This CDR3 has 14 residues. CDR3 residues: CASSMGTPQETQYF. DNA of the CDR3: TGTGCCAGTAGTATGGGGACTCCTCAAGAGACCCAGTACTTC. Full variable domain (missing parts from reference TRBV19 and TRBJ2-5): DGGITQSPKYLFRKEGQNVTLSCEQNLNHDAMYWYRQDPGQGLRLIYYSQIVNDFQKGDIAEGYSVSREKKESFPLTVTSAQKNPTAFYLCASSMGTPQETQYFGPGTRLLVL.

The V and J genes are TRBV7-8 and TRBJ1-1; 7 nucleotides line up with TRBD1. The J segment lost 1 base and the V segment lost 6 bases, leaving 5 bases of the junction unmatched. The V gene's germline CDR1 is SGHVS and CDR2 FQNEAQ. The CDR3 runs 14 residues. The CDR3 region is CASRRGQENTEAFF. The CDR3 DNA is TGTGCCAGCAGACGAGGACAGGAGAACACTGAAGCTTTCTTT.

This chain links TRBV5-8 with TRBJ2-1; TRBD2 aligns across 12 bases. From germline, CDR1 is SGHTS and CDR2 YDEGEE. With 0 bases clipped from V and 10 bases from J, the junction kept 11 bases outside the gene matches. CDR3 length: 17 amino acids. The DNA of the CDR3 is TGTGCCAGCAGCTTGGCCCGATTGCTAGCGGGGGGGCAGGAGCAGTTCTTC. It encodes CASSLARLLAGGQEQFF.

The chain is built from TRBV6-6 and TRBJ2-7, with D perhaps TRBD2 (5 bases). The CDR3 has 13 amino acids. Trimming took 4 bases from V and 2 from J, leaving 9 bases between them. Germline CDR1 MNHNY, CDR2 SVGAGI (reference sequence). The CDR3 protein is CASSSLLAYEQYF. The CDR3 DNA reads as TGTGCCAGCAGTTCCCTACTAGCCTACGAGCAGTACTTC.

The V and J genes are TRBV19 and TRBJ1-2; D is unclear. The germline V and J ends were trimmed by 7 bases and 2 bases, with 17 bases remaining between them. The V gene's germline CDR1 is LNHDA and CDR2 SQIVND (reference sequence). The CDR3 runs 15 residues. The CDR3 protein is CASIQAGLGNYGYTF. DNA of the CDR3: TGTGCCAGTATTCAGGCGGGGTTAGGGAACTATGGCTACACCTTC.

The chain recombines TRBV6-5 with TRBJ1-1, with 9 bases lining up with TRBD1. The V gene's germline CDR1 is MNHEY and CDR2 SVGAGI. V trimming: 5 bases; J trimming: 5 bases; junction bases outside the gene matches: 6. The CDR3 consists of 14 residues. CDR3: CASSHRDRVTEAFF. The CDR3 coding sequence is TGTGCCAGCAGTCACCGGGACAGGGTTACTGAAGCTTTCTTT.

The V and J genes are TRBV19 and TRBJ2-1; TRBD2 matches at 8 bases. Germline CDR1 and CDR2: LNHDA and SQIVND (reference sequence). The CDR3 runs to 16 residues. After removal of 3 bases from V and 3 bases from J, the junction contained 7 bases not matched to a gene. CDR3 DNA sequence: TGTGCCAGTAGTATGTCAGGACTAGCAATCTACAATGAGCAGTTCTTC. Its translation: CASSMSGLAIYNEQFF.

The chain joins TRBV2 to TRBJ2-7; no clear D. This CDR3 is built from 11 residues. Trimming cost V 7 bases and J 7 bases, with 11 bases left between them. The germline gives CDR1 SNHLY, CDR2 FYNNEI. The CDR3, as DNA: TGTGCCAGCACCCCCCTGGCAGAGCAGTACTTC. The encoded protein is CASTPLAEQYF.

The CDR3 region is CASSPTNRQGVGTEAFF. Written as DNA, the CDR3 is TGTGCCAGCTCACCAACGAACAGACAGGGGGTGGGCACTGAAGCTTTCTTT. The J gene is TRBJ1-1, the V gene TRBV18, with 9 bases identical to TRBD1. V dropped 2 bases and J dropped 4; count of bases not matched to a gene: 11. The CDR3 loop spans 17 amino acids. Germline V gene data show CDR1 as KGHSH and CDR2 as LQKENI.

J is TRBJ2-6 and V is TRBV6-1; D remains unclear. The CDR3 has 14 amino acids. Trimming shortened V by 4 bases and J by 4 bases, and 8 bases separated the two germline ends. Germline values: CDR1 MNHNS, CDR2 SASEGT. CDR3 in amino acids: CASSALAGANVLTF. In nucleotides, the CDR3 is TGTGCCAGCAGTGCCCTGGCCGGGGCCAACGTCCTGACTTTC.

The chain carries TRBV5-1 and TRBJ1-4; 7 bases are a match to TRBD1. The CDR3 is 14 amino acids. From germline, CDR1 is SGHRS and CDR2 YFSETQ. The trim removed 5 bases at V and 3 bases at J, leaving 4 bases unmatched. CDR3 sequence: CASRPGTANEKLFF. The DNA of the CDR3 is TGCGCCAGCAGACCCGGGACAGCTAATGAAAAACTGTTTTTT.

The rearrangement links TRBV5-1 to TRBJ2-3; 7 bases line up with TRBD2. The CDR3 is made up of 14 amino acids. Trimming removed 5 bases from V and 3 bases from J; junction bases left unmatched: 6. Germline V gene lookup returns CDR1 SGHRS and CDR2 YFSETQ. The CDR3 reads CASRRAGQTDTQYF. The CDR3 nucleotides read TGCGCCAGCAGGAGAGCGGGGCAGACAGATACGCAGTATTTT.

The chain uses TRBV2 and TRBJ1-4, with no clear D. The CDR3 totals 16 residues. Germline assignment: CDR1 SNHLY and CDR2 FYNNEI. The V and J ends lost 6 bases and 8 bases respectively, with 22 bases between them. As DNA, the CDR3 is TGTGCCAGCAGGGGTCGTGCGGGGTCTCGAGGGGAAAAACTGTTTTTT. Its protein product is CASRGRAGSRGEKLFF.

V usage is TRBV2 and J usage is TRBJ1-2; perhaps TRBD1 as D (6 bases). The germline V gene has CDR1 SNHLY and CDR2 FYNNEI. Trimming removed 5 bases at V and 3 bases at J, with 13 bases between. The CDR3 is 14 residues long. The CDR3 reads CASSSDSTYYGYTF. In DNA, the CDR3 is TGTGCCAGCAGTTCGGACAGTACCTACTATGGCTACACCTTC.

This clone is a singleton in its sample. As DNA, the CDR3 is TGCACCAGCAGCCACGTCTTTAGTAGCGGGGGGGCAAAGGAGCAGTTCTTC. Amino acids: CTSSHVFSSGGAKEQFF. V is TRBV1 and J is TRBJ2-1; the table's D call TRBD2 went unverified against the DNA. TRBV1 is shown as a pseudogene. The CDR3 totals 17 residues.

This rearrangement joins TRBV11-2 to TRBJ2-1, with 13 bases lining up with TRBD2. V trimming: 5 bases; J trimming: 4 bases; junction bases outside the gene matches: 11. Germline V gene data show CDR1 as SGHAT and CDR2 as FQNNGV. This CDR3 is built from 18 residues. CDR3 residues: CASSLRGLAGAPYNEQFF. CDR3 nucleotide sequence: TGTGCCAGCAGCCTCCGCGGACTAGCGGGGGCTCCATACAATGAGCAGTTCTTC.

The chain couples TRBV6-5 to TRBJ1-2; D gene uncertain. Trimming cost V 6 bases and J 7 bases, with 18 bases left between them. The length of the CDR3 is 14 residues. CDR1 and CDR2 from the germline V gene are MNHEY and SVGAGI. This CDR3 is CASSGKGERAGYTF. CDR3 DNA: TGTGCCAGCAGCGGGAAGGGTGAGAGGGCTGGCTACACCTTC.